This T cell receptor beta chain was captured by sequencing in a study of OX40 agonist ivuxolimab in advanced cancers. Broadly, across the study: Ivuxolimab, which targeted the costimulatory receptor OX40 (CD134), was an agonistic, fully human IgG2 monoclonal antibody. The paper describes the monotherapy dose-escalation part (N = 52 patients) of the phase I trial of ivuxolimab. Intravenous ivuxolimab was administered to patients every 2 weeks at six dose levels: 0.01, 0.1, 0.3, 1.5, 3 and 10 mg/kg. Partial responses occurred in three dose-escalation patients: two with cutaneous melanoma and one with hepatocellular carcinoma. The point of sequencing TCRbeta in the periphery was to test whether ivuxolimab changed TCR sequence diversity and drove clonal T-cell expansion. Of the approximately 50 dose-escalation patients, hepatocellular carcinoma was present in roughly 19, melanoma in about 15, renal cell carcinoma in 9 and head and neck cancer in 9. Patients were allowed to have had prior anti-PD-1, anti-PD-L1 or anti-CTLA-4 therapy, and more than 30% of the dose-escalation patients had previously received checkpoint inhibitors. In the dose-escalation cohort, 75% to 90% of patients were male, and the mean age was 60 years with a range of 23 to 79.

The trial excluded patients who had a history of autoimmune disease or were on systemic immunosuppression. Peripheral blood for TCR sequencing was collected from all dose cohorts at baseline, on cycle 4 day 1, and on cycle 7 day 1. Samples were obtained from an open-label, multicenter, first-in-human phase I dose-escalation trial of ivuxolimab. Adults with locally advanced or metastatic melanoma, renal cell, hepatocellular, or head and neck squamous cell carcinoma were enrolled in the trial. Before TCR sequencing, CD4+ and CD8+ T cells were separately sorted from peripheral blood. The germline V end is reduced by 3 bases and the J end by 4 bases; junction bases left unmatched: 3. The CDR3 numbers 15 residues from cysteine through phenylalanine. Just CDR3 DNA is preserved here, 45 bases in frame from base 1. The germline V gene supplies CDR1 ENHRY and CDR2 SYGVKD. Broad study findings and their caveats: After ivuxolimab, more expanded clones were found on average in CD8+ T cells than in CD4+ T cells. Antigen specificity was not determined for the clonally expanded peripheral T cells. Low levels of normalized T-cell clonal expansion were also seen in some patients who did not respond. In the 0.1-3.0 mg/kg groups, partial responders were among the patients with the lowest normalized peripheral clonal expansion, particularly in CD8+ T cells. At doses of 0.1 to 3.0 mg/kg, clonal expansion of both CD4+ and CD8+ T cells in blood was seen between baseline and week 6.

A word on this clone: Its antigen has not been determined. No per-base quality is available; no much larger clone lies one base away.

Genomic DNA was isolated from the sorted cells so that the TCRbeta CDR3 region could be sequenced. The immunoSEQ Assay was used to sequence the TCRbeta CDR3 regions. Imported from immuneACCESS, the table was reduced by TCRdb to in-frame sequences with V and J called. These copies leave out some clones; in studies compared against another copy, an unresolved V gene accounts for under half, and the cause of the remainder is not known. The sample data list 65,000 to 95,000 clones, and approximately 85% of these were observed just once. The ten largest clones add up to over 3% of the sample. This material consisted of CD4+ or CD8+ T cells sorted from blood, taken in a trial of the OX40 agonist ivuxolimab. This chain is built from TRBV10-3 and TRBJ2-7, with 13 central nucleotides matching TRBD2. The receptor's source is an adult with an advanced solid tumor such as melanoma, head and neck, liver or kidney cancer. The CDR3 has the sequence CAISEGLAGVYEQYF. Here is the DNA: TGTGCCATCAGTGAAGGACTAGCGGGAGTTTACGAGCAGTACTTC.